This paragraph reports one T cell receptor beta chain. Its antigen is undetermined. Profiling relied on immunoSEQ multiplex PCR, and the TCRdb table lists in-frame clones only, not all of them. Of 110,000 to 150,000 clones listed, over 80% were seen once; the top ten hold 2.5% to 4%. The data belong to a study of T cell responses to AZD1222 COVID-19 vaccine. Trimming took off 5 bases at V and 10 bases at J, with 18 bases between the two ends. CDR1 is SEHNR and CDR2 is FQNEAQ in the germline V gene (reference sequence). CDR3 length: 15 amino acids. Study-level results: Along spike, vaccine-associated CD4 TCRs were found throughout, with dominance at 160-218 and 743-854.

Pooled together were second doses at about 4 or about 12 weeks. The sample in question was peripheral blood, obtained 28 days after the second AZD1222 dose. The chain joins TRBV7-9 to TRBJ1-6; D gene uncertain. The clonotype comes from an adult who received the AZD1222 COVID-19 vaccine. The CDR3 DNA follows: TGTGCCAGCAGCCCCCGTGGACGGACGCAATCACCCCTCCACTTT. Its protein is CASSPRGRTQSPLHF.